This TCR beta chain was sequenced for a study of graft-versus-host responses after intestinal transplantation. Findings and limits, study-wide: Declining HvG levels early post-transplant were linked to peak circulating GvH clone levels.

Repertoires were generated with immunoSEQ multiplex PCR, while TCRdb's copy carries only in-frame clones and drops some. The sample shows some 88,000 clones, about 92% of them seen only once. The CDR3 length is 13 residues. Trimming removed 2 bases from V and 5 bases from J, with 11 bases in between. Germline loops: CDR1 SGHDT, CDR2 YYEEEE. This clone was counted between two and nine times. The target antigen is unknown. This TCR was recovered from a human donor who received an intestinal transplant. The input for sequencing was unstimulated CD8+ T cells sorted from spleen or lymph node cells, taken before intestinal transplant. This chain connects TRBV5-6 to TRBJ2-7; maybe TRBD2 (7 bases). CDR3 sequence reads: CASSFWGGHEQYF. The CDR3 nucleotides are TGTGCCAGCAGCTTCTGGGGGGGCCACGAGCAGTACTTC.